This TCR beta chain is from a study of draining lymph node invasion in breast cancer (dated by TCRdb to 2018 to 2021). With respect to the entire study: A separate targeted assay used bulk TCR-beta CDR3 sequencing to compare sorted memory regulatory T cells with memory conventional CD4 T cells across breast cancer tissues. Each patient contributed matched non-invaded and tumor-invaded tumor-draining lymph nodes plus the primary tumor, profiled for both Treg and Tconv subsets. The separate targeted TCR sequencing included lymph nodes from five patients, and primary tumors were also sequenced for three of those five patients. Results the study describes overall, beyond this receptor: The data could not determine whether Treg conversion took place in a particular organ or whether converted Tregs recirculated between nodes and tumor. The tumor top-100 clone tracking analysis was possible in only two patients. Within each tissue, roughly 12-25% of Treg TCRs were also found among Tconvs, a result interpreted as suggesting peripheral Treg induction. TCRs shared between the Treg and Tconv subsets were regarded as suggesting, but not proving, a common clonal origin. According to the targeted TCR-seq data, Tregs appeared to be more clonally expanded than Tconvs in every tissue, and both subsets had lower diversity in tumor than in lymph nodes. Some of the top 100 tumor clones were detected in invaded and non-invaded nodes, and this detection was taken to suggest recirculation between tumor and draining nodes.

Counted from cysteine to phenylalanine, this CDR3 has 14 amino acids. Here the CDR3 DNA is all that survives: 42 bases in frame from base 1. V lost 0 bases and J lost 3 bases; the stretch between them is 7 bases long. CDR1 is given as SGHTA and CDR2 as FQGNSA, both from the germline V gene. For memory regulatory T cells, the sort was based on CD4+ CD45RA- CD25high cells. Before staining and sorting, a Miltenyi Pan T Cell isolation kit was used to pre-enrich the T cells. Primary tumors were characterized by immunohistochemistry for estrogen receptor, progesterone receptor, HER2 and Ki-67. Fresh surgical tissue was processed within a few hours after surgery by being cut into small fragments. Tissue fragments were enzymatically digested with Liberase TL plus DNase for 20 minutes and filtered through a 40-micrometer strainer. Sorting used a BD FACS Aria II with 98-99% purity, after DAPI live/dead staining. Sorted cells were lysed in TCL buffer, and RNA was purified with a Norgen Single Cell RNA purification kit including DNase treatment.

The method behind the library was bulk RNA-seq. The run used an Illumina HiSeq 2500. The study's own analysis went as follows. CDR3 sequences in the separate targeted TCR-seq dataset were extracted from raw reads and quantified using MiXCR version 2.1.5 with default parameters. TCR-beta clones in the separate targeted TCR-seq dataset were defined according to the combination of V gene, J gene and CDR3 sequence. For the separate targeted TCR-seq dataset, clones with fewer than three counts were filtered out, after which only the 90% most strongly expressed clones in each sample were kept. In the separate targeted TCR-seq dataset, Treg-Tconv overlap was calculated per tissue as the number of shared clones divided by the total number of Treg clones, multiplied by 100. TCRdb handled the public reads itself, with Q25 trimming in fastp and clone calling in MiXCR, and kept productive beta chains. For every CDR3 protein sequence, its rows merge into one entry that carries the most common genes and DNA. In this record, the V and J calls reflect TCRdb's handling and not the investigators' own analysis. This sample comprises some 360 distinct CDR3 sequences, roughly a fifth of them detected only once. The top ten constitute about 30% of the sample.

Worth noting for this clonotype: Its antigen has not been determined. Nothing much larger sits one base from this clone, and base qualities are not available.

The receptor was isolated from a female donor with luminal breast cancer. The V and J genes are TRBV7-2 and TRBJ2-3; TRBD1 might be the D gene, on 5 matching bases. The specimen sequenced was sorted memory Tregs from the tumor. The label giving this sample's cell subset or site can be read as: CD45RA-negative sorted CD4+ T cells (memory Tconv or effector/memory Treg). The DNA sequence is TGTGCCAGCAGCTTAGCAAGGGGAACAGATACGCAGTATTTT. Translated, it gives CASSLARGTDTQYF. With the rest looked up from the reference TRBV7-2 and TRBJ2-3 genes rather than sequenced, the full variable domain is GAGVSQSPSNKVTEKGKDVELRCDPISGHTALYWYRQSLGQGLEFLIYFQGNSAPDKSGLPSDRFSAERTGGSVSTLTIQRTQQEDSAVYLCASSLARGTDTQYFGPGTRLTVL.